Listed below are T cell receptor beta chains from one sample, sequenced in a study of cytomegalovirus exposure and HLA in healthy donors. Sequenced by immunoSEQ multiplex PCR; TCRdb stores in-frame clones only, minus some. Of fewer than 130,000 clones in the sample, around 79% were seen once. The specimen sequenced was PBMCs. The origin of the receptors is a woman in her forties in good health and CMV-seronegative. Both conserved end residues are part of each CDR3. Each record gives: V gene, J gene, CDR3 protein.

V gene: TRBV9
J gene: TRBJ2-1
CDR3 protein: CASSHKAASGVHNEQFF

V gene: TRBV7-2
J gene: TRBJ2-2
CDR3 protein: CASSLTSGEELFF

V gene: TRBV6-5
J gene: TRBJ1-3
CDR3 protein: CASSYNTGRNTIYF

V gene: TRBV5-6
J gene: TRBJ1-3
CDR3 protein: CASSLGSSGNTIYF

V gene: TRBV5-1
J gene: -
CDR3 protein: CASSLNAGGNTEQYF

V gene: TRBV28
J gene: TRBJ1-1
CDR3 protein: CASSPVRHPNTEAFF

V gene: TRBV9
J gene: TRBJ2-3
CDR3 protein: CASSVASGRAIDTQYF

V gene: TRBV28
J gene: -
CDR3 protein: CASSLYYEQYF

V gene: TRBV7-2
J gene: TRBJ2-7
CDR3 protein: CASSSQGTVSSYEQYF

V gene: TRBV11-2
J gene: TRBJ1-2
CDR3 protein: CASSSTGYGYTF

V gene: TRBV9
J gene: TRBJ1-1
CDR3 protein: CASSQTGRNTEAFF

V gene: TRBV21-1
J gene: TRBJ1-1
CDR3 protein: CASSNCEALNTEAFF

V gene: TRBV19
J gene: TRBJ1-2
CDR3 protein: CATNPRRGDNSYGYTF

V gene: TRBV7-2
J gene: TRBJ1-2
CDR3 protein: CASRNTGSMSSGYTF

V gene: TRBV5-1
J gene: TRBJ2-2
CDR3 protein: CASREAGELFF

V gene: TRBV5-1
J gene: TRBJ2-1
CDR3 protein: CASSLSGTSTNEQFF

V gene: TRBV19
J gene: TRBJ2-3
CDR3 protein: CASSQTSPSDTQYF

V gene: TRBV27
J gene: TRBJ2-5
CDR3 protein: CASSYRGTSGIQETQYF

V gene: TRBV18
J gene: TRBJ2-1
CDR3 protein: CASSLGQYNEQFF

V gene: TRBV5-1
J gene: TRBJ1-2
CDR3 protein: CASSGGQPANYGYTF

V gene: TRBV4-3
J gene: TRBJ1-1
CDR3 protein: CASSQGPAAGYEAFF

V gene: TRBV5-6
J gene: TRBJ2-3
CDR3 protein: CASSLLADTQYF

V gene: TRBV7-2
J gene: TRBJ1-1
CDR3 protein: CASSPGPSGGTEAFF

V gene: TRBV28
J gene: TRBJ2-3
CDR3 protein: CASSSDYLAVGTDTQYF

V gene: TRBV6-6
J gene: TRBJ1-4
CDR3 protein: CASSFPGGNEKLFF

V gene: TRBV12-5
J gene: TRBJ2-3
CDR3 protein: CASGSLFTDTQYF

V gene: TRBV11-3
J gene: TRBJ2-3
CDR3 protein: CASSLDQDTQYF

V gene: TRBV19
J gene: TRBJ2-7
CDR3 protein: CASSLWGGSYEQYF

V gene: TRBV10-2
J gene: TRBJ1-1
CDR3 protein: CASTGQVNTEAFF

V gene: TRBV19
J gene: TRBJ2-1
CDR3 protein: CASSFGEVNEQFF

V gene: TRBV7-9
J gene: TRBJ1-1
CDR3 protein: CASSLDRGQRDTEAFF

V gene: TRBV18
J gene: TRBJ1-5
CDR3 protein: CASSPPSGGNQPQHF

V gene: TRBV28
J gene: TRBJ1-2
CDR3 protein: CASSTGGGRRGYTF

V gene: TRBV30
J gene: TRBJ2-7
CDR3 protein: CAWSVLRGSEQYF

V gene: TRBV7-2
J gene: TRBJ2-5
CDR3 protein: CASSRQGFAETQYF

V gene: TRBV2
J gene: TRBJ2-5
CDR3 protein: CATMSSLVLETQYF

V gene: TRBV7-2
J gene: TRBJ2-1
CDR3 protein: CASRAGGNYNEQFF

V gene: TRBV7-2
J gene: TRBJ1-3
CDR3 protein: CASSQGTSGNTIYF

V gene: TRBV5-1
J gene: TRBJ2-7
CDR3 protein: CASSLAGGLSYEQYF

V gene: TRBV7-6
J gene: TRBJ1-1
CDR3 protein: CASSLVGRGETEAFF

V gene: TRBV6-4
J gene: TRBJ2-3
CDR3 protein: CASSATSGGSTDTQYF

V gene: TRBV6-4
J gene: TRBJ2-1
CDR3 protein: CASSPGTSGNNEQFF

V gene: TRBV7-9
J gene: TRBJ2-1
CDR3 protein: CASSPNSYNEQFF

V gene: TRBV18
J gene: TRBJ2-7
CDR3 protein: CASSPPNRGGEQYF

V gene: TRBV9
J gene: TRBJ2-2
CDR3 protein: CASSVGDSLGELFF

V gene: TRBV9
J gene: TRBJ1-2
CDR3 protein: CASRWGPTGRYGYTF

V gene: TRBV7-6
J gene: TRBJ1-1
CDR3 protein: CASSLGQETEAFF

V gene: TRBV7-8
J gene: TRBJ1-1
CDR3 protein: CASSLGGVNTEAFF

V gene: TRBV6-5
J gene: TRBJ1-1
CDR3 protein: CASAPGGYGYTEAFF

V gene: TRBV28
J gene: TRBJ2-7
CDR3 protein: CASADRGHYEQYF

V gene: TRBV30
J gene: TRBJ2-2
CDR3 protein: CAWNREPGELFF

V gene: TRBV10-3
J gene: TRBJ2-2
CDR3 protein: CAISGSQGADTGELFF

V gene: TRBV27
J gene: TRBJ2-7
CDR3 protein: CASSRSGGPYEQYF

V gene: TRBV29-1
J gene: -
CDR3 protein: CSVGSGGTTYEQYF

V gene: TRBV5-1
J gene: TRBJ1-3
CDR3 protein: CASSLESDPGSSGNTIYF

V gene: TRBV1
J gene: TRBJ2-5
CDR3 protein: CTSSLLRDRGTQETQYF

V gene: TRBV9
J gene: TRBJ2-3
CDR3 protein: CASSETSGGYTDTQYF

V gene: TRBV5-5
J gene: TRBJ2-7
CDR3 protein: CASSFEAGQRAYEQYF

V gene: TRBV27
J gene: TRBJ1-5
CDR3 protein: CASSSLPLGQPQHF

V gene: TRBV7-2
J gene: TRBJ2-7
CDR3 protein: CASSLDPWGGYEQYF